The clone carrying this T cell receptor beta chain was detected a few times. This entry is derived from a study of T cells in Graves' hyperthyroidism and ophthalmopathy. Template material for amplifying TCR beta CDR3 regions consisted of RNA transcripts. The primer set for the first-round RT-PCR of the TCR CDR3 was HTBI. TCRdb reprocessed the multiplex PCR reads via MiXCR and lists one record per CDR3 protein. The sample lists under 650,000 distinct CDR3 sequences; around 15% were seen once. Trimming removed 2 bases from V and 6 bases from J, with 13 bases in between. The CDR3 runs 15 residues. Germline V gene sequence: CDR1 LNHDA, CDR2 SQIVND (reference sequence).

The chain has TRBV19 and TRBJ2-2; D might be TRBD2 (6 bases). The sample comprised blood. The receptor comes from a woman aged 25-40 years with Graves' hyperthyroidism. The CDR3 nucleotides are TGTGCCAGTAGTATATGGCTAGCGCTATCCGGGGAGCTGTTTTTT. It specifies CASSIWLALSGELFF.